This T cell receptor beta chain was identified in a study of blood T cell repertoires in COVID-19. This clone was observed once. V lost 4 bases to trimming and J lost 2 bases, with 12 bases between them. Germline loops: CDR1 KGHSH, CDR2 LQKENI. This CDR3 is built from 14 residues. Original handling: By means of reference gene primer amplification, nucleated cell counts were estimated. Only in-frame clones appear in the TCRdb table, and some are missing; sequencing was by immunoSEQ multiplex PCR. V, J and clone size were drawn from that table, and D and trimming were deduced from the DNA. The profile shows 110,000 or so clones, approximately 80% of them singletons.

The sequencing input was peripheral blood. This chain connects TRBV18 to TRBJ2-7, with a possible D match to TRBD1 (5 bases). The clonotype was recovered from a human donor in a cohort sampled during active COVID-19. The CDR3 nucleotides are TGTGCCAGCTCACAGTCCGCAGGGACCTACGAGCAGTACTTC. Amino acid sequence: CASSQSAGTYEQYF.